This TCR beta chain was recorded in a study of shared clonotypes between healthy human individuals. The wider study: The cohort had a couple of women and a few men, ages 18 to 49. Overall study findings and caveats: Generation probabilities were higher for clonotypes shared across all four sorted-subset donors than for unshared ones. Estimated clonotype richness was generally higher in naive than memory subsets.

Turning to this clone: Its cognate antigen is unknown.

Per germline, CDR1 MNHEY and CDR2 SMNVEV (reference sequence). The ends were cut back, 10 bases at V and 1 base at J, with 24 bases in the middle. The length of the CDR3 is 17 residues. Authors' processing steps: Owing to the provision of junction-only sequences devoid of quality scores by immunoSEQ, filtering differed. The method was immunoSEQ multiplex PCR; TCRdb's version includes in-frame clones alone and lacks a portion of them. V and J calls and clone size are given by that table; D and trimming were obtained from the DNA. Of about 2.4 million clones listed, under 95% were seen once; the top ten hold around 0.4%.

The chain carries TRBV27 and TRBJ2-3; possibly TRBD1 or TRBD2 for D (6 bases each). The sequence was obtained from a man aged 18 to 30 in good health. Some clones in this sample may be carry-over from other donors' samples. Sample: naive CD4+ T cells from PBMCs. Noted subset: CD45RA+ positively selected. CDR3 region: CATAGRDNPRGTDTQYF. CDR3 nucleotide sequence: TGTGCCACCGCGGGGCGGGACAACCCCAGGGGCACAGATACGCAGTATTTT.